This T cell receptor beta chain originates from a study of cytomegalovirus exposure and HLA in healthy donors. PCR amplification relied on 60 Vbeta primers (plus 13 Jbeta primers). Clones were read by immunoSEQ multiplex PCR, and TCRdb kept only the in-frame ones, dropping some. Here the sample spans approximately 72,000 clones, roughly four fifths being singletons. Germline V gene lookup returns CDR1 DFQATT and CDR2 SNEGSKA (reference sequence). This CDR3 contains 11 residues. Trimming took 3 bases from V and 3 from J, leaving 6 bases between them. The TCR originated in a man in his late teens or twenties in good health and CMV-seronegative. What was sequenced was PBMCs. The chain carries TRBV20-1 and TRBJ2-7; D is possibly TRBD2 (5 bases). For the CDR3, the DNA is TGCAGTGCTAGGGGAGACTACGAGCAGTACTTC. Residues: CSARGDYEQYF.